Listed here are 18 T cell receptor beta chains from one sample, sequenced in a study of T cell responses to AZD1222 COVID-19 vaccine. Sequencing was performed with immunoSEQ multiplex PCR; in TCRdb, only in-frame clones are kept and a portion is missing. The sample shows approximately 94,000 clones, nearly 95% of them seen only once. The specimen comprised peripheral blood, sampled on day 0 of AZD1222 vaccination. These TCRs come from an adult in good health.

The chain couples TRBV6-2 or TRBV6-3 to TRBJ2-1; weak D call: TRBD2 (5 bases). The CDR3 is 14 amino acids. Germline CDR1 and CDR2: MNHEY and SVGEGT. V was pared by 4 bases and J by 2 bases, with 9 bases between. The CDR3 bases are TGTGCCAGCAGTTGGAGCGGCACCTACAATGAGCAGTTCTTC. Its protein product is CASSWSGTYNEQFF.

Here the CDR3 reads CASSLFFLGDEQYF. The CDR3 bases are TGTGCCAGCAGCTTGTTTTTTCTCGGGGACGAGCAGTACTTC. The chain links TRBV5-5 to TRBJ2-7; D is perhaps TRBD2 (5 bases). V was shortened by 1 base and J by 5 bases, with 13 bases between the two germline ends. Germline V gene sequence: CDR1 SGHKS, CDR2 YYEKEE (reference sequence). This CDR3 has 14 residues. Variable domain in full (rest from reference TRBV5-5 and TRBJ2-7): DAGVTQSPTHLIKTRGQQVTLRCSPISGHKSVSWYQQVLGQGPQFIFQYYEKEERGRGNFPDRFSARQFPNYSSELNVNALLLGDSALYLCASSLFFLGDEQYFGPGTRLTVT.

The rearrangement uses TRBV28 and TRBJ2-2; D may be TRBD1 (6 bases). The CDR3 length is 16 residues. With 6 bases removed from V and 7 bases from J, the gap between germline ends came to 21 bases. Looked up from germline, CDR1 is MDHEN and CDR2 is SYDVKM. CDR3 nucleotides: TGTGCCAGCAGCCCGTACCAGGGGCTTTTAGTCGGGGAGCTGTTTTTT. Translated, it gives CASSPYQGLLVGELFF.

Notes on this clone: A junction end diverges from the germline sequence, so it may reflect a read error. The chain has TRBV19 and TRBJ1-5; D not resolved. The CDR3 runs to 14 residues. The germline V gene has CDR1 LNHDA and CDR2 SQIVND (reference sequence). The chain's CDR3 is CASRSVISDQPQHF. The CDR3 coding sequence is TGTGCCAGCCGATCGGTAATTAGCGATCAGCCCCAGCATTTT.

CDR3 region: CASSLTGTRSYNEQFF. DNA of the CDR3: TGCGCCAGCAGCCTGACCGGGACTCGCTCCTACAATGAGCAGTTCTTC. The chain has TRBV5-1 and TRBJ2-1, with D tentatively TRBD2 (6 bases). The CDR3 loop spans 16 amino acids. Trimming pared 4 bases from V and 0 bases from J, leaving 14 bases between. Germline loops: CDR1 SGHRS, CDR2 YFSETQ.

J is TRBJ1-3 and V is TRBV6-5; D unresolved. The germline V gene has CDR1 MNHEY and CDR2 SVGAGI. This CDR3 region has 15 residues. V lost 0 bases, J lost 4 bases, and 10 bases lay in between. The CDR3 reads CASSYSKVYGNTIYF. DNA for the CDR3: TGTGCCAGCAGTTACTCGAAAGTGTACGGAAACACCATATATTTT.

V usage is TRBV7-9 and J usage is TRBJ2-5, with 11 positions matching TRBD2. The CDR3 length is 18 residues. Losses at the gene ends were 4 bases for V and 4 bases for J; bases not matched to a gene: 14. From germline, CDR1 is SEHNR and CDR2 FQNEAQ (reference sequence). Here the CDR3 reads CASSSRDTPGTSGETQYF. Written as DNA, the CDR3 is TGTGCCAGCAGCTCGCGAGACACCCCCGGGACTAGCGGAGAGACCCAGTACTTC. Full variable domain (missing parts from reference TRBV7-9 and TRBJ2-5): DTGVSQNPRHKITKRGQNVTFRCDPISEHNRLYWYRQTLGQGPEFLTYFQNEAQLEKSRLLSDRFSAERPKGSFSTLEIQRTEQGDSAMYLCASSSRDTPGTSGETQYFGPGTRLLVL.

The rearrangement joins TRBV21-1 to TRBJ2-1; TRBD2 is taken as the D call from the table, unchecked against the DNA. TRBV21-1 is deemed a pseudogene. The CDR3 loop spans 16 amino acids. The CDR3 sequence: CASSKQGGGLANEQFF. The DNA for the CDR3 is TGTGCCAGCAGCAAACAAGGGGGGGGACTAGCGAATGAGCAGTTCTTC.

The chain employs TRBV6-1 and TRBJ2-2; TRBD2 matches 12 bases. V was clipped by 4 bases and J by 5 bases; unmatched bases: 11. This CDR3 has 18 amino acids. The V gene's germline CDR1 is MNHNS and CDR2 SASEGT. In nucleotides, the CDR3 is TGTGCCAGCAGTGGCGGACTAGCGGGAAATACCGGAACCGGGGAGCTGTTTTTT. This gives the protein CASSGGLAGNTGTGELFF.

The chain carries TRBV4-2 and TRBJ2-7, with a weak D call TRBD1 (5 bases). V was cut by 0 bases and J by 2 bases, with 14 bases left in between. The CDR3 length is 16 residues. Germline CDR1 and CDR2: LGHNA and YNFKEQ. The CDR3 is CASSQEYQGLTYEQYF. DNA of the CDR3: TGTGCCAGCAGCCAAGAGTACCAGGGATTGACCTACGAGCAGTACTTC.

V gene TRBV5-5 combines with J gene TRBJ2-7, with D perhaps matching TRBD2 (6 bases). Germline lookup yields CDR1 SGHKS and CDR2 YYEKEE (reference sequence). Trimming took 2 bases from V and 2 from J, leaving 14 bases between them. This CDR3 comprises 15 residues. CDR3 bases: TGTGCCAGCAGCTTCCGCGGTAGCGGACCCTACGAGCAGTACTTC. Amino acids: CASSFRGSGPYEQYF.

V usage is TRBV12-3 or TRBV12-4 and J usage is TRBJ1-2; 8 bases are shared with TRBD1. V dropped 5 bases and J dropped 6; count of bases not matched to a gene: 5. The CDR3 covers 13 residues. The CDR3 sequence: CASSDRGRDGYTF. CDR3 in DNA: TGTGCCAGCAGTGACAGGGGAAGGGATGGCTACACCTTC.

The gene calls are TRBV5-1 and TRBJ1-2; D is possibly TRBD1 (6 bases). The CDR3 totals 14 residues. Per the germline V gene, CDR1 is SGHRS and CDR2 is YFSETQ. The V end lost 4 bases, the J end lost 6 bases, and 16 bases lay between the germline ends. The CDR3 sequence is CASSPPWGRNGYTF. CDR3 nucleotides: TGCGCCAGCAGCCCGCCTTGGGGGCGAAATGGCTACACCTTC.

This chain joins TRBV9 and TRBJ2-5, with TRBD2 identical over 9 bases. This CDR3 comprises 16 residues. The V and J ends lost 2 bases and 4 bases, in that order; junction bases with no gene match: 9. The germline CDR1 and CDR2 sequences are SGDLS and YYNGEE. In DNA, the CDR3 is TGTGCCAGCAGCGTGGGGGGACAAGCGGGAGGAGAGACCCAGTACTTC. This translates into CASSVGGQAGGETQYF.

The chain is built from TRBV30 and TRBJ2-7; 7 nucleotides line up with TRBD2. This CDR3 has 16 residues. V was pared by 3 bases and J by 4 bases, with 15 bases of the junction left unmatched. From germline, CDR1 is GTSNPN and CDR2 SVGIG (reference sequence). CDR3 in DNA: TGTGCCTGGAGCCTTCTAAGGTGGACTAGAGAGTACGAGCAGTACTTC. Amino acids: CAWSLLRWTREYEQYF.

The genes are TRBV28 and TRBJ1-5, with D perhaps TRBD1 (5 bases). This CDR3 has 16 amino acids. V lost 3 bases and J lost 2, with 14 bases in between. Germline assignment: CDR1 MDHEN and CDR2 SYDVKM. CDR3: CASSLWRGLGNQPQHF. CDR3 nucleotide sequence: TGTGCCAGCAGTTTGTGGAGGGGTTTGGGCAATCAGCCCCAGCATTTT.

The CDR3 here is CASSDGTSGSHEQYF. In DNA, the CDR3 is TGTGCCAGCAGCGATGGGACTAGCGGGAGCCACGAGCAGTACTTC. V usage is TRBV6-5 and J usage is TRBJ2-7; 14 bases are a match to TRBD2. The CDR3 has 15 residues. CDR1 and CDR2 from the germline V gene are MNHEY and SVGAGI. Trimming at V came to 6 bases and at J to 5 bases, leaving 6 bases not matched to a gene.

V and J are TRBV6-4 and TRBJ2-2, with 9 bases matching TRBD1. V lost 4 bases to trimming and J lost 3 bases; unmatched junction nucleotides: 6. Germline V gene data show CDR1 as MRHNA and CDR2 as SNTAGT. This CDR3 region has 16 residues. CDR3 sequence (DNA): TGTGCCAGCAGTGGACCGGGACAGGGTCACACCGGGGAGCTGTTTTTT. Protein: CASSGPGQGHTGELFF.